The present entry profiles one T cell receptor (beta chain) with its context. Antigen specificity is unknown. The data stem from a study of regulatory and conventional T cells in RAG deficiency. Findings of the study overall: Treg unique TCR beta sequences were about 100-fold fewer in Omenn syndrome and CID/AS patients than controls.

The sorted conventional CD4+ T cells were CD25-low and CD127-high, with genomic DNA sequenced. Germline V CDR1 and CDR2: GTSNPN, SVGIG (reference sequence). V was pared by 0 bases and J by 2 bases, with 5 bases between. The CDR3 covers 14 residues. Some clones are missing from TCRdb's copy, which holds only in-frame ones; the method was immunoSEQ multiplex PCR. The table records more than 40,000 clones, around 90% of them present only once. Separately, the same data were catalogued under a study of regulatory T cells. As that study records: The primer mix had 52 TRBV and 13 TRBJ primers.

Sequencing was done on a sample of CD4+ effector T cells sorted from blood. This sequence joins TRBV30 and TRBJ2-6; D is perhaps TRBD1 (5 bases). This TCR was recovered from a human donor in good health. The CDR3 spells CAWSVQAGANVLTF. The CDR3 nucleotides are TGTGCCTGGAGTGTACAGGCTGGGGCCAACGTCCTGACTTTC.